This T cell receptor beta chain was recovered during a study of cytomegalovirus exposure and HLA in healthy donors. The study's findings and limits: What TCR beta sequences reportedly achieved was accurate prediction of HLA-A and HLA-B alleles in most subjects. Earlier findings revealed that most TCR beta V segments proved productive either about 87% or about 30% of the time. A missense variant in DCLRE1C was later tied to TCR beta V- and J-gene trimming. Listed as cytomegalovirus-associated were around 160 TCR beta chains.

This clone was detected only a few times. What it recognizes is unknown. J gave up 2 bases and V 4 bases, and 5 bases lay outside the gene matches. CDR1 is SGHTS and CDR2 is YDEGEE in the germline V gene. The CDR3 consists of 15 residues. A multiplex PCR was run with 60 Vbeta primers and 13 Jbeta primers. TCRdb's copy holds only in-frame clones and misses some; the assay was immunoSEQ multiplex PCR. The sample contains approximately 30,000 clones, 65% to 70% of which appear only once. The sequence was collected from a man in his forties in good health and CMV-seropositive. Specimen: PBMCs. The chain couples TRBV5-8 to TRBJ2-2, with 7 nucleotides matching TRBD2. The CDR3 DNA reads TGTGCCAGCAGCCCGGGGACTAAAAACACCGGGGAGCTGTTTTTT. It specifies CASSPGTKNTGELFF.